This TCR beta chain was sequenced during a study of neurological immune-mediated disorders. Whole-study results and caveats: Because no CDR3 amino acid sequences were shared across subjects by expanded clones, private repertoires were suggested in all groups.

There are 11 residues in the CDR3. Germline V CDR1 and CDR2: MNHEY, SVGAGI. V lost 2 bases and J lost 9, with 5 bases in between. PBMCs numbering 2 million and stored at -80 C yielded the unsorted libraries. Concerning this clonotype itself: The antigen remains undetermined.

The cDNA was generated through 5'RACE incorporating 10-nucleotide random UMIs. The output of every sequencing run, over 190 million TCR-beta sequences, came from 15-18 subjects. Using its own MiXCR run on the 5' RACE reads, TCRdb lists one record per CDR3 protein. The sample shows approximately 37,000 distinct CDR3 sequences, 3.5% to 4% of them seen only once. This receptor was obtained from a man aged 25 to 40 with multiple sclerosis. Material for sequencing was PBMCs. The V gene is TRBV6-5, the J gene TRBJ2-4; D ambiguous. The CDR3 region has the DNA TGTGCCAGCAGTTACCGCGGCATTCAGTACTTC. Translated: CASSYRGIQYF.